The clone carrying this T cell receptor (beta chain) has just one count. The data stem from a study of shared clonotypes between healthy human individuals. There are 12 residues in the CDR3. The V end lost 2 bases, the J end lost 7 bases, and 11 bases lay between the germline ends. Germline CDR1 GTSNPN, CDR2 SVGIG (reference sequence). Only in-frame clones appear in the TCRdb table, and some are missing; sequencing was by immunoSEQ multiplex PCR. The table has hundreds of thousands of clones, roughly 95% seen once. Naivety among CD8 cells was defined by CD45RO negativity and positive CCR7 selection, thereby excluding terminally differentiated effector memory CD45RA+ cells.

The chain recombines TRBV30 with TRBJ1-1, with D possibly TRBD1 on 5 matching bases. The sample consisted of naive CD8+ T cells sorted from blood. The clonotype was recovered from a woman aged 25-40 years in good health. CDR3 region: CAWSWGEGEAFF. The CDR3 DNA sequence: TGTGCCTGGAGTTGGGGGGAGGGTGAAGCTTTCTTT. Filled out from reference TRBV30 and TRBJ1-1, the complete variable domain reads SQTIHQWPATLVQPVGSPLSLECTVEGTSNPNLYWYRQAAGRGLQLLFYSVGIGQISSEVPQNLSASRPQDRQFILSSKKLLLSDSGFYLCAWSWGEGEAFFGQGTRLTVV.